A single sample is the source of the 17 T cell receptor beta chains below, sequenced in a study of T cell responses to AZD1222 COVID-19 vaccine (dated by TCRdb to 2020 to 2022). The time point tag for this specimen amounts to: baseline before first vaccination. The method was the immunoSEQ multiplex PCR assay. Held by TCRdb, this immuneACCESS table contains in-frame sequences only and omits some clones. Under half of the omission traces to an unresolved V gene where checked; the cause of the rest is unknown. The sample yields 150,000 or so clones; 92% were counted once. Together, the top ten hold about 3.8% of the sample. Here the sequenced sample was peripheral blood, taken on day 0 of AZD1222 vaccination. All receptors come from an adult in good health.

The CDR3 bases are TGCAGCGGCCGGGTGGGACAGTTTCAAGAGACCCAGTACTTC. Its protein product is CSGRVGQFQETQYF. The chain couples TRBV29-1 to TRBJ2-5; 7 positions agree with TRBD1. Germline V gene lookup returns CDR1 SQVTM and CDR2 ANQGSEA. V was clipped by 7 bases and J by 2 bases; unmatched bases: 10. The CDR3 runs to 14 residues.

This clone was seen a few times. The chain uses TRBV7-2 and TRBJ2-2, with D unresolved. From germline, CDR1 is SGHTA and CDR2 FQGNSA. V was shortened by 6 bases and J by 4 bases, with 18 bases between the two germline ends. The CDR3 runs 16 residues. The chain's CDR3 is CASSSTVRMGTGELFF. The CDR3 nucleotides are TGTGCCAGCAGTTCCACAGTTCGGATGGGCACCGGGGAGCTGTTTTTT. Drawing the rest from reference TRBV7-2 and TRBJ2-2, the complete variable domain is GAGVSQSPSNKVTEKGKDVELRCDPISGHTALYWYRQSLGQGLEFLIYFQGNSAPDKSGLPSDRFSAERTGGSVSTLTIQRTQQEDSAVYLCASSSTVRMGTGELFFGEGSRLTVL.

The rearrangement joins TRBV11-2 to TRBJ2-7; 11 nucleotides align to TRBD2. Germline values: CDR1 SGHAT, CDR2 FQNNGV. The CDR3 extends over 16 amino acids. Trimming removed 5 bases from V and 7 bases from J; junction bases left unmatched: 13. CDR3 coding DNA: TGTGCCAGCAGCCCCCCGGGTTTAGCGGGAGGGCTAGAGCAGTACTTC. As protein: CASSPPGLAGGLEQYF.

The chain recombines TRBV2 with TRBJ1-4; a possible D gene is TRBD1 (6 bases). The V gene's germline CDR1 is SNHLY and CDR2 FYNNEI. Trimming shortened V by 1 base and J by 7 bases, and 13 bases separated the two germline ends. The CDR3 contains 15 residues. The CDR3 DNA reads TGTGCCAGCAGTGAAGGAGGGAGAGGGGGTGAAAAACTGTTTTTT. It specifies CASSEGGRGGEKLFF.

CDR3: CASSLAEIGEQFF. In DNA, the CDR3 is TGTGCCAGCAGTTTAGCAGAGATTGGTGAGCAGTTCTTC. J is TRBJ2-1 and V is TRBV12-3 or TRBV12-4; D uncertain. The CDR3 totals 13 residues. V lost 0 bases to trimming and J lost 9 bases, with 9 bases between them.

The V and J genes are TRBV7-9 and TRBJ1-1; D is possibly TRBD1 (6 bases). CDR1 is SEHNR, CDR2 FQNEAQ, per germline (reference sequence). The CDR3 is 13 amino acids. With 7 bases removed from V and 5 bases from J, the gap between germline ends came to 14 bases. The CDR3 region is CASTPTGTTEAFF. The CDR3, as DNA: TGTGCCAGCACCCCAACAGGGACTACTGAAGCTTTCTTT.

The chain has TRBV6-5 and TRBJ1-1; TRBD1 is a possible D gene (6 bases). This CDR3 is 14 amino acids long. The ends were cut back, 2 bases at V and 1 base at J, with 8 bases in the middle. CDR1 and CDR2 from the germline V gene are MNHEY and SVGAGI. The CDR3: CASSYLGQNTEAFF. CDR3 coding DNA: TGTGCCAGCAGTTACCTGGGACAGAACACTGAAGCTTTCTTT.

The V call is TRBV11-2, the J call TRBJ2-7; 7 positions agree with TRBD2. CDR1 and CDR2 (germline): SGHAT, FQNNGV. There are 15 residues in the CDR3. J gave up 3 bases and V 2 bases, and 7 bases lay outside the gene matches. This chain's CDR3 is CASSLWAGENYEQYF. The CDR3, as DNA: TGTGCCAGCAGCTTATGGGCGGGAGAGAACTACGAGCAGTACTTC.

This chain connects TRBV3-1 (or the pseudogene TRBV3-2) to TRBJ1-1, with TRBD1 as a possible D gene (6 bases). Trimming removed 0 bases at V and 0 bases at J, with 8 bases between. The CDR3 spans 15 residues. Germline V lookup: CDR1 LGHDT, CDR2 YNNKEL (reference sequence). This CDR3 is CASSQDRGVNTEAFF. CDR3 coding DNA: TGTGCCAGCAGCCAAGACAGGGGCGTGAACACTGAAGCTTTCTTT.

This sequence joins TRBV30 and TRBJ2-2; perhaps D is TRBD1 or TRBD2 (6 bases each). The CDR3 consists of 17 residues. From germline, CDR1 is GTSNPN and CDR2 SVGIG (reference sequence). Trimming took 5 bases from V and 6 from J, leaving 25 bases between them. The CDR3 coding sequence is TGTGCCTGGCGAACCAAGGGGGGCAGGGGAAATCCCGGGGAGCTGTTTTTT. Encoded protein: CAWRTKGGRGNPGELFF. Looking up the rest from reference TRBV30 and TRBJ2-2 gives the full variable domain: SQTIHQWPATLVQPVGSPLSLECTVEGTSNPNLYWYRQAAGRGLQLLFYSVGIGQISSEVPQNLSASRPQDRQFILSSKKLLLSDSGFYLCAWRTKGGRGNPGELFFGEGSRLTVL.

The V and J genes are TRBV6-8 and TRBJ1-2; D unresolved. Trimming removed 6 bases from V and 8 bases from J, with 13 bases in between. The CDR3 is 12 amino acids. Per the germline V gene, CDR1 is MNHGY and CDR2 is SAAAGT. The CDR3 nucleotides read TGTGCCAGCAGCCCTCTTCAAACCGGCTACACCTTC. Its protein product is CASSPLQTGYTF.

The rearrangement joins TRBV29-1 to TRBJ2-7; TRBD1 aligns across 11 bases. The CDR3 spans 14 residues. Germline CDR1 is SQVTM and CDR2 is ANQGSEA. V lost 4 bases to trimming and J lost 5 bases; unmatched junction nucleotides: 7. The CDR3 coding sequence is TGCAGCGTTGCATCCCGGGACAGGGGGAACGAGCAGTACTTC. Translation: CSVASRDRGNEQYF.

The chain couples TRBV5-4 to TRBJ2-2, with TRBD1 as a possible D gene (6 bases). Germline-derived CDR1 and CDR2 are SGHNT and YYREEE (reference sequence). This CDR3 has 15 residues. V gave up 4 bases and J gave up 4 bases, with 14 bases separating them. The CDR3 DNA follows: TGTGCCAGCAGCCTGAGGGGGTTCGGCACCGGGGAGCTGTTTTTT. It yields the protein CASSLRGFGTGELFF. Combining the CDR3 with reference TRBV5-4 and TRBJ2-2 gives the whole variable domain ETGVTQSPTHLIKTRGQQVTLRCSSQSGHNTVSWYQQALGQGPQFIFQYYREEENGRGNFPPRFSGLQFPNYSSELNVNALELDDSALYLCASSLRGFGTGELFFGEGSRLTVL.

V and J are TRBV4-2 and TRBJ1-6; no reliable D call. CDR3 length: 15 residues. V was trimmed by 0 bases and J by 9 bases, leaving 12 bases between them. From germline, CDR1 is LGHNA and CDR2 YNFKEQ. The CDR3 region is CASSQDLRVRSPLHF. The CDR3 DNA reads as TGTGCCAGCAGCCAAGATTTGAGGGTTCGTTCACCCCTCCACTTT.

The chain couples TRBV11-2 to TRBJ2-7, with D maybe TRBD1 (5 bases). The V end lost 5 bases, the J end lost 6 bases, and 14 bases lay between the germline ends. Germline V gives CDR1 SGHAT, CDR2 FQNNGV. This CDR3 has 13 residues. CDR3 sequence reads: CASSQSFRAEQYF. The CDR3, as DNA: TGTGCCAGCAGCCAAAGCTTCAGGGCCGAGCAGTACTTC.

V usage is TRBV5-1 and J usage is TRBJ2-7, with TRBD1 as a possible D gene (6 bases). The CDR3 has 13 amino acids. Between the trimmed V and J ends, which lost 4 bases and 7 bases, there was a span of 15 bases. Germline lookup yields CDR1 SGHRS and CDR2 YFSETQ. CDR3 nucleotides: TGCGCCAGCAGCGACCACAGGGTTGCGGAGCAGTACTTC. As protein: CASSDHRVAEQYF.

The chain links TRBV27 to TRBJ1-1; D gene uncertain. This CDR3 region has 13 residues. Trimming took off 5 bases at V and 5 bases at J, with 12 bases between the two ends. Germline V gene lookup returns CDR1 MNHEY and CDR2 SMNVEV (reference sequence). The CDR3 DNA reads as TGTGCCAGCAGTAGGTCCCAGGTAACTGAAGCTTTCTTT. The encoded protein is CASSRSQVTEAFF.